This T cell receptor (beta chain) came from a study of OX40 agonist ivuxolimab in advanced cancers. V was clipped by 4 bases and J by 2 bases, with 8 bases between them. The CDR3 runs 13 residues. Looked up from germline, CDR1 is SGHDN and CDR2 is FVKESK. Enrollment shut out patients with autoimmune disease history or systemic immunosuppression. Sequencing was performed with immunoSEQ multiplex PCR; in TCRdb, only in-frame clones are kept and a portion is missing. Among approximately 70,000 clones, 75% to 95% were seen once, and the ten largest hold under 7.5%. This sequence joins TRBV14 and TRBJ1-2; D ambiguous. The clonotype originates from an adult with an advanced solid tumor such as melanoma, head and neck, liver or kidney cancer. The material was CD4+ or CD8+ T cells sorted from blood, obtained in a trial of the OX40 agonist ivuxolimab. The CDR3 nucleotides are TGTGCCAGCAGCCCCGAAGGGAACTATGGCTACACCTTC. Amino acid sequence: CASSPEGNYGYTF. Looking up the rest from reference TRBV14 and TRBJ1-2 gives the full variable domain: EAGVTQFPSHSVIEKGQTVTLRCDPISGHDNLYWYRRVMGKEIKFLLHFVKESKQDESGMPNNRFLAERTGGTYSTLKVQPAELEDSGVYFCASSPEGNYGYTFGSGTRLTVV.